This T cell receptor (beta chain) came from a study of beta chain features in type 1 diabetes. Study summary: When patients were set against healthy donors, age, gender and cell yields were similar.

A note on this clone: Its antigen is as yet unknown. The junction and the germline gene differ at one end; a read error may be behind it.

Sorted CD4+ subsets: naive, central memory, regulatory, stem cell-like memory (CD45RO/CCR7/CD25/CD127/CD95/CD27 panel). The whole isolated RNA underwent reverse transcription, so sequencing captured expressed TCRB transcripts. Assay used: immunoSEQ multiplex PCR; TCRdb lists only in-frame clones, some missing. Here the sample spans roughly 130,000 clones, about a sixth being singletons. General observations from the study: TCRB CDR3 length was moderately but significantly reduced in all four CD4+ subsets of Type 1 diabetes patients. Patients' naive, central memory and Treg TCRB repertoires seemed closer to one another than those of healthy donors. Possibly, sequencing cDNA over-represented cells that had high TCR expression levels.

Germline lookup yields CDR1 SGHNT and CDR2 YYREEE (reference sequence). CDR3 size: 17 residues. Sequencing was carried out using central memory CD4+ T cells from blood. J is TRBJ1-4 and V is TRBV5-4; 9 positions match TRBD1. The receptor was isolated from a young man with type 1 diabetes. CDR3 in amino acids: CSSSLDLTGGAGGKLFF. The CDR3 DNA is TGTTCCAGCAGCTTGGATCTAACAGGGGGCGCCGGCGGAAAACTGTTTTTT.